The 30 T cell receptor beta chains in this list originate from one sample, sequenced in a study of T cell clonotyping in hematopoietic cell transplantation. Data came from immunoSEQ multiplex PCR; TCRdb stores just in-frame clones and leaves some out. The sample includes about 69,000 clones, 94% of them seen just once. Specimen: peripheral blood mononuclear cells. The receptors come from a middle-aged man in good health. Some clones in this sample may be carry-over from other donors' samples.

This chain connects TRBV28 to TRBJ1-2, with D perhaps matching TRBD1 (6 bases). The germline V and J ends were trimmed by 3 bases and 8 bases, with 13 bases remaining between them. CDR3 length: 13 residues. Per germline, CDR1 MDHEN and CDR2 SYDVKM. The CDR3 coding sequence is TGTGCCAGCAGTTTCAGGGGAAGTTGGGGCTACACCTTC. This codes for CASSFRGSWGYTF.

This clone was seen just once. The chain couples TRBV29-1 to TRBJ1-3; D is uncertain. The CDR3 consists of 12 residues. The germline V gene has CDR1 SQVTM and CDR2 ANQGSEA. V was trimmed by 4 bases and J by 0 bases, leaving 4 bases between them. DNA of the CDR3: TGCAGCGTTGCTGGCTCTGGAAACACCATATATTTT. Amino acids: CSVAGSGNTIYF.

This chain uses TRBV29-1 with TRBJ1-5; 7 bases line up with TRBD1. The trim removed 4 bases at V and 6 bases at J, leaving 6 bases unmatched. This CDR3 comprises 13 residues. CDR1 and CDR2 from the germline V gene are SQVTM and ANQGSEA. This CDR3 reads CSVAGRGPQPQHF. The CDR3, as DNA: TGCAGCGTTGCCGGTAGGGGGCCTCAGCCCCAGCATTTT.

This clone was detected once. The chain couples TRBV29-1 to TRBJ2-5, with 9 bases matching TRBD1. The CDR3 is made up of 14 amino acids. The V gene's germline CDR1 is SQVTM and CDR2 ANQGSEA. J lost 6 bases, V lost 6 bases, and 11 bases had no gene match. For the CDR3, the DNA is TGCAGCGTGGATCCGGGACAGGGAGGAAAGACCCAGTACTTC. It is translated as CSVDPGQGGKTQYF. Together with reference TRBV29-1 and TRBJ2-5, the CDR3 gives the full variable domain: SAVISQKPSRDICQRGTSLTIQCQVDSQVTMMFWYRQQPGQSLTLIATANQGSEATYESGFVIDKFPISRPNLTFSTLTVSNMSPEDSSIYLCSVDPGQGGKTQYFGPGTRLLVL.

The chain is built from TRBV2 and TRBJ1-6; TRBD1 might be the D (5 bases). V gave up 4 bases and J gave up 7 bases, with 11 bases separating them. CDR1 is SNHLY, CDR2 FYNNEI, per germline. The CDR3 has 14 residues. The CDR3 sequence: CASSAGTFNSPLHF. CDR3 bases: TGTGCCAGCAGTGCCGGGACCTTCAATTCACCCCTCCACTTT. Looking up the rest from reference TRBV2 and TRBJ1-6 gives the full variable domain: EPEVTQTPSHQVTQMGQEVILRCVPISNHLYFYWYRQILGQKVEFLVSFYNNEISEKSEIFDDQFSVERPDGSNFTLKIRSTKLEDSAMYFCASSAGTFNSPLHFGNGTRLTVT.

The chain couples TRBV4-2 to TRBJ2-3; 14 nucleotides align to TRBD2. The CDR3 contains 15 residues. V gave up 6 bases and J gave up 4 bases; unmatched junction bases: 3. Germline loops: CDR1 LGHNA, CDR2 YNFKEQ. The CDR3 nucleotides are TGTGCCAGCAGGAGACTAGCGGGGGGGCCAGATACGCAGTATTTT. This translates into CASRRLAGGPDTQYF.

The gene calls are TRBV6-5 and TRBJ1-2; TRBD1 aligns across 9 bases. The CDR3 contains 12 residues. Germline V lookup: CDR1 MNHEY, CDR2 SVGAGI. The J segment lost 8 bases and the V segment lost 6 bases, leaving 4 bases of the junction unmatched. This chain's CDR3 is CASRGTGTGYTF. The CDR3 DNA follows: TGTGCCAGCAGGGGGACAGGGACAGGCTACACCTTC.

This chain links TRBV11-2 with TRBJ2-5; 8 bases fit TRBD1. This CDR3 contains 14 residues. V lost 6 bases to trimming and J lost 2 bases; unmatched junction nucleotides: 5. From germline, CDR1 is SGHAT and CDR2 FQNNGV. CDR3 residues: CASRPWTGQETQYF. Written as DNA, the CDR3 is TGTGCCAGCAGACCATGGACAGGGCAAGAGACCCAGTACTTC.

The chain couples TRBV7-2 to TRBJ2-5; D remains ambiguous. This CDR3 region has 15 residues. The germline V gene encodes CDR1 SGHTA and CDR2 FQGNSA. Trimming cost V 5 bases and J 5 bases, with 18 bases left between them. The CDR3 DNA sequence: TGTGCCAGCAGCCCAACCCGGGCGACGAGGGAGACCCAGTACTTC. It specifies CASSPTRATRETQYF.

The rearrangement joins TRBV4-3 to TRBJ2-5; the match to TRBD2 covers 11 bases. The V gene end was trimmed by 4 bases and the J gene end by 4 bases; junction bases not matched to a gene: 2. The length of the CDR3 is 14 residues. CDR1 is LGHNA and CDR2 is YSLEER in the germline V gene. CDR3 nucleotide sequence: TGCGCCAGCAGCCGGGGGACTAGCGGAGAGACCCAGTACTTC. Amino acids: CASSRGTSGETQYF.

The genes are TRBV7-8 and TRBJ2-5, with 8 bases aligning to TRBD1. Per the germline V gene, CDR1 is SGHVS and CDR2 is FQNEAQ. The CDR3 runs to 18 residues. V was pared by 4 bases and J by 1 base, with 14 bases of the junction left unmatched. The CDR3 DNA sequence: TGTGCCAGCAGCTCGGTCACAACGACAGGGGTATCCCAAGAGACCCAGTACTTC. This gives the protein CASSSVTTTGVSQETQYF.

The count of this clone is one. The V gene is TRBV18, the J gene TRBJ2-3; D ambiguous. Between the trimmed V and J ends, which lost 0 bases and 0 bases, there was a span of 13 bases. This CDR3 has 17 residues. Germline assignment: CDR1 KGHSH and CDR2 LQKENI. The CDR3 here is CASSPPFDSTSTDTQYF. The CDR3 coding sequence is TGTGCCAGCTCACCACCGTTCGACTCCACGAGCACAGATACGCAGTATTTT.

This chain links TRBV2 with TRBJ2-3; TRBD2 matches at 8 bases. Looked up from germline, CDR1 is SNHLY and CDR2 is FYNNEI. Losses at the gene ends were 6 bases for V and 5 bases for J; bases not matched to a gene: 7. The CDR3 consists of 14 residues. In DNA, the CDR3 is TGTGCCAGCAGGAACGGGGGGGCGGTAGATACGCAGTATTTT. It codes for CASRNGGAVDTQYF.

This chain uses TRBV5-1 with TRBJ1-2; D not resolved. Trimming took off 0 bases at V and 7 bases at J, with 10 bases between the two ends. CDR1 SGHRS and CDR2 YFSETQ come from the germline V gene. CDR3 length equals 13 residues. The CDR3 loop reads CASSLVLSGGYTF. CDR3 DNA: TGCGCCAGCAGCTTGGTGCTGTCGGGTGGCTACACCTTC. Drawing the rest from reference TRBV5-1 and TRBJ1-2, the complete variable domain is KAGVTQTPRYLIKTRGQQVTLSCSPISGHRSVSWYQQTPGQGLQFLFEYFSETQRNKGNFPGRFSGRQFSNSRSEMNVSTLELGDSALYLCASSLVLSGGYTFGSGTRLTVV.

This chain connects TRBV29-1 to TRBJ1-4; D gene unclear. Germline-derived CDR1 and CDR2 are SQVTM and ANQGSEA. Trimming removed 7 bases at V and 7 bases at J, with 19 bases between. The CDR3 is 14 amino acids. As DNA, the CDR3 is TGCAGCGGAACAATCGGGGTGTATGGTGAAAAACTGTTTTTT. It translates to CSGTIGVYGEKLFF. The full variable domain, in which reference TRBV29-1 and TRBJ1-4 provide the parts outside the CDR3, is SAVISQKPSRDICQRGTSLTIQCQVDSQVTMMFWYRQQPGQSLTLIATANQGSEATYESGFVIDKFPISRPNLTFSTLTVSNMSPEDSSIYLCSGTIGVYGEKLFFGSGTQLSVL.

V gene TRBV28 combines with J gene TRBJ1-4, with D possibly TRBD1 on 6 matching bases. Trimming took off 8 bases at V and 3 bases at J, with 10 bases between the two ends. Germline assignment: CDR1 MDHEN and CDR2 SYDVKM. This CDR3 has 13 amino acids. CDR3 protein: CASQGMANEKLFF. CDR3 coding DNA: TGTGCCAGCCAGGGGATGGCTAATGAAAAACTGTTTTTT. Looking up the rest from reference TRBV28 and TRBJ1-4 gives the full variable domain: DVKVTQSSRYLVKRTGEKVFLECVQDMDHENMFWYRQDPGLGLRLIYFSYDVKMKEKGDIPEGYSVSREKKERFSLILESASTNQTSMYLCASQGMANEKLFFGSGTQLSVL.

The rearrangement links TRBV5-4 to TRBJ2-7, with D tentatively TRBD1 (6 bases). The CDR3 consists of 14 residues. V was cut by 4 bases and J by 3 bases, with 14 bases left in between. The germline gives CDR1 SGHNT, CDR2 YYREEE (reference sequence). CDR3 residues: CASSPRGEYYEQYF. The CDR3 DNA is TGTGCCAGCAGCCCCAGGGGAGAATACTACGAGCAGTACTTC.

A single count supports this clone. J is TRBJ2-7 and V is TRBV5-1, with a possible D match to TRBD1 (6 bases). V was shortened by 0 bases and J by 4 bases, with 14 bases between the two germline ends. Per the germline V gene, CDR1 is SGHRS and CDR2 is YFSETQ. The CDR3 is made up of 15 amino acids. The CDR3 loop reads CASSLALGAGYEQYF. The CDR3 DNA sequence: TGCGCCAGCAGCTTGGCCCTGGGGGCTGGTTACGAGCAGTACTTC.

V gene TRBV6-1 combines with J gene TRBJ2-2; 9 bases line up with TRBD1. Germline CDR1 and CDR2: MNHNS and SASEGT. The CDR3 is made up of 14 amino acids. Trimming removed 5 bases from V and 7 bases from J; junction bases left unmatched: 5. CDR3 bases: TGTGCCAGCAGTTCCGGGACAGGGTTCGGGGAGCTGTTTTTT. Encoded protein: CASSSGTGFGELFF.

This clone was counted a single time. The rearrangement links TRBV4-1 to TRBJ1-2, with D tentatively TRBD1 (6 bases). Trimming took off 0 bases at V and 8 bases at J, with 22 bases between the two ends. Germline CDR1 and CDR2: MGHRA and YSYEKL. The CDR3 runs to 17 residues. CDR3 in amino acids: CASSQDRAVRGTRGYTF. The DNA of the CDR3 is TGCGCCAGCAGCCAAGATAGAGCGGTCAGGGGAACGAGGGGCTACACCTTC.

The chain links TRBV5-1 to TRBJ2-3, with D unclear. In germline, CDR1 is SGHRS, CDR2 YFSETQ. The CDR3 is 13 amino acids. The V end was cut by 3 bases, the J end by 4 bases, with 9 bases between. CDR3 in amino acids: CASSSPPADTQYF. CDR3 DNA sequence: TGCGCCAGCAGCTCTCCACCCGCAGATACGCAGTATTTT.

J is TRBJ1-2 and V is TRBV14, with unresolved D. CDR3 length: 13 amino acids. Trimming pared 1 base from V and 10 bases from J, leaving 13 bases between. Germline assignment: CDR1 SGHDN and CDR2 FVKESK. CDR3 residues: CASSQVAKGVYTF. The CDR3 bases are TGTGCCAGCAGCCAAGTGGCAAAGGGAGTCTACACCTTC.

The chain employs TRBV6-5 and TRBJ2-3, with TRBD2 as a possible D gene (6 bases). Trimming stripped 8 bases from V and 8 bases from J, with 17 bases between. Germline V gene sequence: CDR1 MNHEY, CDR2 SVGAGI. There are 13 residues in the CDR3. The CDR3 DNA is TGTGCCAGCCAAATCAGACTAGACGGTACGCAGTATTTT. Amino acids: CASQIRLDGTQYF.

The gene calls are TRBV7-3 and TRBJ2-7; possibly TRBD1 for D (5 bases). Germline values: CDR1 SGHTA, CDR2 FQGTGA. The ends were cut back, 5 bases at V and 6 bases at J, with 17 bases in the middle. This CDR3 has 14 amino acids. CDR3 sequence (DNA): TGTGCCAGCAGCCCTACAGGACCGTCGGGCGAGCAGTACTTC. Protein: CASSPTGPSGEQYF.

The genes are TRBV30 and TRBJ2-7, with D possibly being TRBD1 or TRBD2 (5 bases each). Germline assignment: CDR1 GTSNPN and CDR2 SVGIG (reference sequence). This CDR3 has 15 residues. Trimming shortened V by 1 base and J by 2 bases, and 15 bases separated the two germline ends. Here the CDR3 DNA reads TGTGCCTGGAGTGGGGGTGGGGCAGCGGCCTACGAGCAGTACTTC. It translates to CAWSGGGAAAYEQYF. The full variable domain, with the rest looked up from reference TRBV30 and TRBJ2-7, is SQTIHQWPATLVQPVGSPLSLECTVEGTSNPNLYWYRQAAGRGLQLLFYSVGIGQISSEVPQNLSASRPQDRQFILSSKKLLLSDSGFYLCAWSGGGAAAYEQYFGPGTRLTVT.

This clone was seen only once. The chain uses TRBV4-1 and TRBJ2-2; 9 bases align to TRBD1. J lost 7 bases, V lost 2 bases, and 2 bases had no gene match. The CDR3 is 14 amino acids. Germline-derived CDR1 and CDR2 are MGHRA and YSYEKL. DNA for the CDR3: TGCGCCAGCAGCCAACAGGGACAGGGCGGGGAGCTGTTTTTT. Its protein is CASSQQGQGGELFF.

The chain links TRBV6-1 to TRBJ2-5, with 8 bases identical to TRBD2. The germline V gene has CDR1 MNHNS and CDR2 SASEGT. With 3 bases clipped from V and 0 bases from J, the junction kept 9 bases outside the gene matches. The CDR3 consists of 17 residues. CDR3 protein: CASSEVEERGYQETQYF. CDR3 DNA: TGTGCCAGCAGTGAGGTCGAAGAGCGGGGGTACCAAGAGACCCAGTACTTC.

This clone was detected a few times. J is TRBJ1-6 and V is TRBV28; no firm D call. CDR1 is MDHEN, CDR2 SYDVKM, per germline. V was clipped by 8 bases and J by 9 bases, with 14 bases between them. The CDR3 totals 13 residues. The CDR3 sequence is CASGWPPSSPLHF. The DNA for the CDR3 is TGTGCCAGCGGGTGGCCGCCAAGTTCACCCCTCCACTTT.

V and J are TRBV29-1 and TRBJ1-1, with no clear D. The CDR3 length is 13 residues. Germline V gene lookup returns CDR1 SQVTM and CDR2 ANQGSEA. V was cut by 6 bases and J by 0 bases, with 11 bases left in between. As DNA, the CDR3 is TGCAGCGTGGACCCTATAATGAACACTGAAGCTTTCTTT. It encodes CSVDPIMNTEAFF.

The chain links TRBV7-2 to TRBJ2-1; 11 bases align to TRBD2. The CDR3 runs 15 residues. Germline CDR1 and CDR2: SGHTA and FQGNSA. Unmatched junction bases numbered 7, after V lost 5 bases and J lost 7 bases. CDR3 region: CASSTGTSGYNEQFF. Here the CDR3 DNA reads TGTGCCAGCAGCACCGGGACTAGCGGTTATAATGAGCAGTTCTTC.